This T cell receptor beta chain was recorded in a study of T cell changes during pregnancy in multiple sclerosis. TCRdb's table, derived via immunoSEQ multiplex PCR, lists solely in-frame clones and lacks some. The sample records about 42,000 clones, less than 90% being singletons. The receptor was derived from a female donor with multiple sclerosis, enrolled in a pregnancy study. The sample consisted of CD4+ T cells from peripheral blood mononuclear cells, taken before pregnancy.

DNA for the CDR3: TGTGCCAGCAAAAAATCGGGTTCTCAGCCCCAGCATTTT. Translation: CASKKSGSQPQHF. This chain connects TRBV6-6 to TRBJ1-5; unclear D gene. Per the germline V gene, CDR1 is MNHNY and CDR2 is SVGAGI (reference sequence). The CDR3 loop spans 13 amino acids. Deletions cut 7 bases from V and 6 bases from J, with 13 bases between.